These 9 T cell receptor beta chains came from one sample sequenced in a study of blood T cells in healthy people across ages. Combining a sample-barcoded 5' primer with a J-beta primer mix, a second PCR ran for roughly 7 to 11 cycles. TCRdb reprocessed the 5' RACE reads via MiXCR and lists one record per CDR3 protein. The table lists hundreds of thousands of distinct CDR3 sequences, about 40% of them singletons. Input material: blood. These receptors were taken from a woman aged 55 to 70 in good health.

The chain links TRBV6-1 to TRBJ1-3; D possibly corresponds to TRBD1 (6 bases). Between the trimmed V and J ends, which lost 3 bases and 4 bases, there was a span of 19 bases. CDR3 length: 17 amino acids. Germline V CDR1 and CDR2: MNHNS, SASEGT. The CDR3 nucleotides read TGTGCCAGCAGTGATATGTCTCGTCCCAGGGGAGGAAACACCATATATTTT. Protein sequence: CASSDMSRPRGGNTIYF.

The gene calls are TRBV25-1 and TRBJ1-1, with unresolved D. Trimming cost V 2 bases and J 10 bases, with 8 bases left between them. Germline V lookup: CDR1 MGHDK, CDR2 SYGVNS. This CDR3 has 11 residues. The chain's CDR3 is CASSERRSAFF. The CDR3 DNA sequence: TGTGCCAGCAGTGAACGACGGTCAGCTTTCTTT. Full variable domain (remainder filled in from reference TRBV25-1 and TRBJ1-1): EADIYQTPRYLVIGTGKKITLECSQTMGHDKMYWYQQDPGMELHLIHYSYGVNSTEKGDLSSESTVSRIRTEHFPLTLESARPSHTSQYLCASSERRSAFFGQGTRLTVV.

Comment on this clonotype: It may be a read error: a sequence one base away is much more abundant. The rearrangement uses TRBV5-1 and TRBJ2-5, with D perhaps TRBD2 (6 bases). Trimming pared 4 bases from V and 0 bases from J, leaving 16 bases between. This CDR3 is 16 amino acids long. The germline V gene encodes CDR1 SGHRS and CDR2 YFSETQ. CDR3 in DNA: TGCGCCAGCAGCCTCTCTAGCGCACATAACCAAGAGACCCAGTACTTC. Translating it yields CASSLSSAHNQETQYF.

This clonotype was detected a few times. This rearrangement joins TRBV6-2 or TRBV6-3 to TRBJ1-4; D is unclear. The V and J ends lost 5 bases and 7 bases respectively, with 11 bases between them. This CDR3 comprises 13 residues. Looked up from germline, CDR1 is MNHEY and CDR2 is SVGEGT. CDR3 sequence reads: CASSPVGGEKLFF. As DNA, the CDR3 is TGTGCCAGCAGTCCGGTCGGTGGTGAAAAACTGTTTTTT.

This clonotype came up many times. CDR3 coding DNA: TGCAGCGTTGAAGGGGCAGGTCTGCTCTCCTACAATGAGCAGTTCTTC. This translates into CSVEGAGLLSYNEQFF. The V gene is TRBV29-1, the J gene TRBJ2-1; D unresolved. Deletions cut 1 base from V and 0 bases from J, with 13 bases between. The length of the CDR3 is 16 residues. Germline V gives CDR1 SQVTM, CDR2 ANQGSEA.

The rearrangement links TRBV7-9 to TRBJ2-7; D unresolved. Germline V lookup: CDR1 SEHNR, CDR2 FQNEAQ (reference sequence). This CDR3 comprises 11 residues. V was trimmed by 5 bases and J by 5 bases, leaving 7 bases between them. Here the CDR3 reads CASSHLNEQYF. As DNA, the CDR3 is TGTGCCAGCAGCCATTTGAACGAGCAGTACTTC. The entire variable domain, with the rest obtained from reference TRBV7-9 and TRBJ2-7, is as follows: DTGVSQNPRHKITKRGQNVTFRCDPISEHNRLYWYRQTLGQGPEFLTYFQNEAQLEKSRLLSDRFSAERPKGSFSTLEIQRTEQGDSAMYLCASSHLNEQYFGPGTRLTVT.

This clonotype was observed a few times. The chain combines TRBV9 with TRBJ2-5, with 12 bases identical to TRBD1. Germline CDR1 is SGDLS and CDR2 is YYNGEE. With 0 bases clipped from V and 1 base from J, the junction kept 7 bases outside the gene matches. This CDR3 region has 18 residues. This CDR3 reads CASSVDPMGQGAQETQYF. CDR3 nucleotides: TGTGCCAGCAGCGTAGATCCCATGGGACAGGGGGCCCAAGAGACCCAGTACTTC.

This chain's CDR3 is CATSDLGRAYEQYF. Here the CDR3 DNA reads TGTGCCACCAGTGATTTGGGCAGGGCCTACGAGCAGTACTTC. This chain uses TRBV24-1 with TRBJ2-7; D is perhaps TRBD1 (5 bases). The CDR3 consists of 14 residues. Trimming pared 0 bases from V and 2 bases from J, leaving 7 bases between. Germline CDR1 KGHDR, CDR2 SFDVKD.

With respect to this clonotype: This may be a read error: a much more frequent sequence differs by one nucleotide. The rearrangement uses TRBV20-1 and TRBJ1-2; D gene uncertain. V gave up 5 bases and J gave up 4 bases, with 14 bases separating them. From germline, CDR1 is DFQATT and CDR2 SNEGSKA (reference sequence). The CDR3 covers 13 residues. CDR3 sequence (DNA): TGCAGTGCTGAAAGGGAGACGGGCTATGGCTACACCTTC. Translated, it gives CSAERETGYGYTF.